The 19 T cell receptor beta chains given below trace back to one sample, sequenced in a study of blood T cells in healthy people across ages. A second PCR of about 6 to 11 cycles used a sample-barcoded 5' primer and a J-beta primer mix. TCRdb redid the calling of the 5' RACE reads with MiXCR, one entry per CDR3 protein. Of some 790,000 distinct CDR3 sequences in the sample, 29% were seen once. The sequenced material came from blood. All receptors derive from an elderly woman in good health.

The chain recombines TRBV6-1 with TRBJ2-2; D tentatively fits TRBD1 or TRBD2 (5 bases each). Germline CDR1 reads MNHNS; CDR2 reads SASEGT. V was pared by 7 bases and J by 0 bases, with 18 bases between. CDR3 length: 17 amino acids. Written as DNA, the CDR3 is TGTGCCAGCACCACCGGGACCCCCCGCTCGAACACCGGGGAGCTGTTTTTT. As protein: CASTTGTPRSNTGELFF.

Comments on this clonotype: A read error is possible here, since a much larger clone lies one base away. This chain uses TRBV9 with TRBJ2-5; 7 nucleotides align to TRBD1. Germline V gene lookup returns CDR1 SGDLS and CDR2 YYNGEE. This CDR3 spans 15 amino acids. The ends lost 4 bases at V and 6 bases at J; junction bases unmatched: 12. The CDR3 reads CASSTDREIPKTQYF. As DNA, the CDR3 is TGTGCCAGCAGCACCGACAGGGAGATTCCGAAGACCCAGTACTTC.

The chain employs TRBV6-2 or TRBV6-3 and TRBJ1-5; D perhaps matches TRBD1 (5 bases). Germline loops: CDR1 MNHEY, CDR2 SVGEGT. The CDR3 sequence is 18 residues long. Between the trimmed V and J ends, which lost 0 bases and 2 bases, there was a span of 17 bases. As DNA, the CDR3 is TGTGCCAGCAGTTACTCGAGACAGTGTGGCGGGGGCAATCAGCCCCAGCATTTT. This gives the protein CASSYSRQCGGGNQPQHF.

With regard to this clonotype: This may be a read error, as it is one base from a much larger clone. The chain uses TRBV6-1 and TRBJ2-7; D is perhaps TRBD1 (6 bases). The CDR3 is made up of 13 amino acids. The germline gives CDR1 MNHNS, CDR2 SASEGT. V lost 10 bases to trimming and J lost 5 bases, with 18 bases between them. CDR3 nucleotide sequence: TGTGCCAACAGCGGAATACAGGGCCACGAGCAGTACTTC. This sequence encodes CANSGIQGHEQYF.

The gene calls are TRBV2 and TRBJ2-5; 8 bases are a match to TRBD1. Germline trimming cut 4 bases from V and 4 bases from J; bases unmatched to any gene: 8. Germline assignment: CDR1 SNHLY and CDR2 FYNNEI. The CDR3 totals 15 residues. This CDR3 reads CASSAQGAGGETQYF. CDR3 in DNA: TGTGCCAGCAGTGCCCAGGGGGCCGGAGGAGAGACCCAGTACTTC.

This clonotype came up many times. CDR3 region: CATVGQGGTDTQYF. In DNA, the CDR3 is TGTGCCACCGTGGGACAGGGGGGAACAGATACGCAGTATTTT. V is TRBV6-2 or TRBV6-3 and J is TRBJ2-3, with 11 bases identical to TRBD1. The CDR3 has 14 residues. CDR1 is MNHEY, CDR2 SVGEGT, per germline. Unmatched junction bases numbered 6, after V lost 10 bases and J lost 3 bases.

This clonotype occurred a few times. The CDR3 sequence is CATSDPTGAGAFF. The CDR3 nucleotides read TGTGCCACCAGTGACCCTACAGGGGCGGGGGCTTTCTTT. This chain uses TRBV24-1 with TRBJ1-1, with 7 bases fitting TRBD1. CDR3 length: 13 amino acids. V dropped 4 bases and J dropped 11; count of bases not matched to a gene: 9. Germline V lookup: CDR1 KGHDR, CDR2 SFDVKD.

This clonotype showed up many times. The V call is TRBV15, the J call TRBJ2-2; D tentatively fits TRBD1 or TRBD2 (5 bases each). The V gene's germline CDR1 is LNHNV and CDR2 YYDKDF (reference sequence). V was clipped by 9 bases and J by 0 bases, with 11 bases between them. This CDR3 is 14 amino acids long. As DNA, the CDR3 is TGTGCCACGGGGGTGGGAGCGAACACCGGGGAGCTGTTTTTT. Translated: CATGVGANTGELFF.

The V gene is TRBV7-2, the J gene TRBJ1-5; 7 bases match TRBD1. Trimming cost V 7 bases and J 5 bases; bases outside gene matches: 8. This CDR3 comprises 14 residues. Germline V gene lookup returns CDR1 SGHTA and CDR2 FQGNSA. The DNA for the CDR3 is TGTGCCAGCACTCCCGGGACAGTCGATCAGCCCCAGCATTTT. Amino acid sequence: CASTPGTVDQPQHF.

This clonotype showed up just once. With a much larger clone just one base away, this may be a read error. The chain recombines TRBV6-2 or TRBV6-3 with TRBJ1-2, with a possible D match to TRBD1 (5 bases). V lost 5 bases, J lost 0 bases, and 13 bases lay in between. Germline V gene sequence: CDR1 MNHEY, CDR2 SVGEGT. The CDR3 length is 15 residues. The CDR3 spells CASSDNQGPNYGYTF. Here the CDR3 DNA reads TGTGCCAGCAGTGATAATCAGGGACCTAACTATGGCTACACCTTC.

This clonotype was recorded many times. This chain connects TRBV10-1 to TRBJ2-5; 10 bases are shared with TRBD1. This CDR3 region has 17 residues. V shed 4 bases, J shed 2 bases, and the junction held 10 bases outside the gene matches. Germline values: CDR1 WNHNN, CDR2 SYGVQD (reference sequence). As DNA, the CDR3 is TGCGCCAGCAGTGGGGGCCTCGGGACAGGGGTACAAGAGACCCAGTACTTC. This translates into CASSGGLGTGVQETQYF.

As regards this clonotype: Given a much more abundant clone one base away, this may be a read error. The CDR3 loop reads CAISGQGSSGANVRTF. In DNA form, the CDR3 reads TGTGCCATCAGTGGACAGGGGAGCTCTGGGGCCAACGTCCGGACTTTC. The chain has TRBV10-3 and TRBJ2-6; the match to TRBD1 covers 8 bases. The CDR3 runs 16 residues. Per germline, CDR1 ENHRY and CDR2 SYGVKD.

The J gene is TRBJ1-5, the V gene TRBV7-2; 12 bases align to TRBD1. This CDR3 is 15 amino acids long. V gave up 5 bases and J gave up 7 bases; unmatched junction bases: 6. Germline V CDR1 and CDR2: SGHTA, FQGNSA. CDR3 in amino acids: CASSQGTGGGQPQHF. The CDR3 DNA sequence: TGTGCCAGCAGCCAAGGGACAGGGGGCGGCCAGCCCCAGCATTTT.

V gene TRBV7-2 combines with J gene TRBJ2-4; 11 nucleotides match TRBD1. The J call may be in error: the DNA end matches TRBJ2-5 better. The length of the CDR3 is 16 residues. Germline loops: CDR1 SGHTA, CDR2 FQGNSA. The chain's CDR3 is CASSLVGTGGGKTQYF. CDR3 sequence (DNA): TGTGCCAGCAGCTTAGTAGGGACAGGGGGTGGGAAGACCCAGTACTTC.

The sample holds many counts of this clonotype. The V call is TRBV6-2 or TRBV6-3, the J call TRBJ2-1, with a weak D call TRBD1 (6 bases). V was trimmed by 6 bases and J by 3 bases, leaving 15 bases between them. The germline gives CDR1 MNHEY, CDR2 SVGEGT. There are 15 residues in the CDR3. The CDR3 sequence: CASREGGIFYNEQFF. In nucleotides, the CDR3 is TGTGCCAGCAGGGAAGGGGGAATATTCTACAATGAGCAGTTCTTC.

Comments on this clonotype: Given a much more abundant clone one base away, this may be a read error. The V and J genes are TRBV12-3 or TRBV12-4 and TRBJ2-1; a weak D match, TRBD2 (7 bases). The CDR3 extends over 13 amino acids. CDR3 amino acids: CASSLSGGDEQCF. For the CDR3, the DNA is TGTGCCAGCAGTTTATCGGGGGGCGATGAGCAGTGCTTC.

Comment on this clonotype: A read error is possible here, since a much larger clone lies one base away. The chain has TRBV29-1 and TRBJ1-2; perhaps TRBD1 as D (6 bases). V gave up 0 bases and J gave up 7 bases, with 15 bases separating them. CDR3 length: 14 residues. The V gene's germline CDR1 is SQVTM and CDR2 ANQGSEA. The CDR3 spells CSVEDLAGVCGYTF. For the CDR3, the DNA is TGCAGCGTTGAAGATCTCGCAGGGGTCTGTGGCTACACCTTC.

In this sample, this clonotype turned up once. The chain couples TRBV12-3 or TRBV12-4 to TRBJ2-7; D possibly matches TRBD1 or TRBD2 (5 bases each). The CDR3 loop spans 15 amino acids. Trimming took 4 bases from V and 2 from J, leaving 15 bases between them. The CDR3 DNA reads TGTGCCAGCAGTTCGATACAGAGGGGTACCTACGAGCAGTACTTC. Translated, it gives CASSSIQRGTYEQYF.

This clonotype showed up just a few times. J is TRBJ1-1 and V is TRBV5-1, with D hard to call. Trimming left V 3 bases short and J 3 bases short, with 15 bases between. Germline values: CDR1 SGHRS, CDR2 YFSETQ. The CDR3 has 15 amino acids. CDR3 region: CASSSSGPGHTEAFF. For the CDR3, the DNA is TGCGCCAGCAGCTCATCCGGGCCGGGCCACACTGAAGCTTTCTTT.